The present TCR beta chain was sequenced within a study of OX40 agonist ivuxolimab in advanced cancers. Turning to the overall study: Ivuxolimab was an agonistic, fully human IgG2 monoclonal antibody directed against OX40 (CD134), a costimulatory receptor. The dose-escalation cohort was 80% to 90% male with a mean age of 60 years, ranging from roughly 20 to 80. Patients were allowed to have had prior anti-PD-1, anti-PD-L1 or anti-CTLA-4 therapy, and around 41% of the dose-escalation patients had previously received checkpoint inhibitors. Of the 50 to 55 dose-escalation patients, hepatocellular carcinoma was present in approximately 20, melanoma in roughly 15, renal cell carcinoma in 9 and head and neck cancer in 9. Intravenous ivuxolimab was administered to patients every 2 weeks at six dose levels: 0.01, 0.1, 0.3, 1.5, 3 and 10 mg/kg. Partial responses were achieved by three dose-escalation patients, of whom one had hepatocellular carcinoma and two had cutaneous melanoma. The paper covers the monotherapy dose-escalation part of the phase I ivuxolimab trial, which included N ≈ 50 patients. The purpose of peripheral TCRbeta sequencing was to test whether ivuxolimab changed TCR sequence diversity and led to clonal T-cell expansion. Paper-wide results and their limitations: Partial responders in the 0.1-3.0 mg/kg groups had among the lowest normalized peripheral clonal expansion, especially among CD8+ T cells. Clonal expansion of both CD4+ and CD8+ blood T cells was observed from baseline to week 6 at doses 0.1 to 3.0 mg/kg. On average, CD8+ T cells showed more expanded clones than CD4+ T cells after ivuxolimab. Low levels of normalized T-cell clonal expansion were also seen in some patients who did not respond. The antigen specificity of the peripheral T cells that underwent clonal expansion was not determined.

To sequence the TCRbeta CDR3 region, genomic DNA was isolated from the sorted cells. The immunoSEQ Assay was used to sequence the TCRbeta CDR3 regions. The source is immuneACCESS, and TCRdb retained only in-frame sequences with V and J called. Part of the clones is not carried over; for the studies checked, unresolved V genes explain less than half of this, and the remainder is unexplained. In all, the sample holds about 66,000 clones, and around 83% of those were seen once. The ten largest account for 2% to 2.5% of the sample. For this clone: This receptor's antigen is unknown. No much larger clonotype is one base removed from it; base qualities were not supplied.

Taken from the germline V gene (reference sequence), the CDR1 and CDR2 loops are SGHAT and FQDESV. The CDR3 sequence holds 12 residues, the cysteine and phenylalanine included. Here the CDR3 DNA is all that survives: 36 bases in frame from base 1. Relative to germline, V is 5 bases shorter and J is 1 base shorter, with 5 bases between their ends. The trial excluded patients who had a history of autoimmune disease or were on systemic immunosuppression. Peripheral blood for TCR sequencing was drawn from every dose cohort at baseline, at cycle 4 day 1 and at cycle 7 day 1. Samples came from an open-label, multicenter, first-in-human phase I dose-escalation trial of ivuxolimab. Adults with locally advanced or metastatic head and neck squamous cell, hepatocellular, melanoma or renal cell carcinoma were enrolled in the trial. CD4+ and CD8+ T cells were sorted separately from peripheral blood before TCR sequencing.

The source was CD4+ or CD8+ T cells sorted from blood, collected in a trial of the OX40 agonist ivuxolimab. This chain is built from TRBV11-1 and TRBJ1-1, with no reliable assignment of the D segment. The origin of this receptor is an adult with an advanced solid tumor such as melanoma, head and neck, liver or kidney cancer. CDR3 loop: CASSPGNTEAFF. The sequenced DNA: TGTGCCAGCAGCCCAGGGAACACTGAAGCTTTCTTT.